This TCR beta chain was captured by sequencing in a study of blood T cells in healthy people across ages. The CDR3 is made up of 18 amino acids. This clonotype was seen more than once but under ten times. A sample-barcoded 5' primer and a J-beta primer mix were used in a second PCR of about 7 to 12 cycles. Every molecule of cDNA carried a tag from a template-switch adaptor with 12 random nucleotides. A minimum of 3 million CDR3-containing paired-end reads was obtained for each sample. TCRdb independently ran MiXCR on the 5' RACE reads; one entry per CDR3 protein. The sample holds some 760,000 distinct CDR3 sequences, about 25% seen once. These data were likewise used in another study, on T cells of mothers and their children.

The TCR was taken from a boy between 5 and 17 years old in good health. The sequenced material came from blood. J is TRBJ1-1 and V is TRBV21-1; the table gives TRBD1 as D, unverified against the DNA. TRBV21-1 corresponds to a pseudogene. CDR3 amino acids: CAGLPPARQGSRNTEAFF. The CDR3 bases are TGTGCCGGCCTCCCACCCGCCAGACAGGGGAGCAGGAACACTGAAGCTTTCTTT.